Shown below are 29 T cell receptor beta chains from a single sample sequenced in a study of blood T cells in healthy people across ages. Through a sample-barcoded 5' primer and a J-beta primer mix, a second PCR was run for 7 to 11 cycles. TCRdb processed the 5' RACE reads anew with MiXCR; each CDR3 protein has one entry. The sample contains 700,000 or so distinct CDR3 sequences, about 24% of which appear only once. Material: blood. The receptors stem from a man in his 70s in good health.

The chain links TRBV30 to TRBJ1-5; D gene unclear. The germline gives CDR1 GTSNPN, CDR2 SVGIG (reference sequence). With 1 base removed from V and 3 bases from J, the gap between germline ends came to 7 bases. This CDR3 region has 13 residues. The CDR3 DNA reads TGTGCCTGGAGTGGGCAGGCCAATCAGCCCCAGCATTTT. Translating it yields CAWSGQANQPQHF.

The V gene is TRBV10-3, the J gene TRBJ2-5, with TRBD1 as a possible D gene (5 bases). The CDR3 length is 14 residues. The germline V gene has CDR1 ENHRY and CDR2 SYGVKD. Trimming stripped 6 bases from V and 1 base from J, with 12 bases between. The CDR3 sequence is CAISDSPLQETQYF. CDR3 in DNA: TGTGCCATCAGCGACAGTCCACTCCAAGAGACCCAGTACTTC.

This clonotype was detected a few times. The V call is TRBV7-2, the J call TRBJ2-4; 7 positions match TRBD1. With 1 base clipped from V and 1 base from J, the junction kept 4 bases outside the gene matches. CDR1 is SGHTA, CDR2 FQGNSA, per germline. CDR3 size: 16 residues. CDR3 sequence: CASSLEGARAKNIQYF. The DNA of the CDR3 is TGTGCCAGCAGCTTAGAGGGGGCGCGGGCCAAAAACATTCAGTACTTC.

The CDR3 reads CASSPGSEFDTRLPIYEQYV. CDR3 bases: TGTGCCAGCAGCCCCGGTTCGGAGTTTGACACACGCCTTCCCATCTACGAGCAGTACGTC. The gene calls are TRBV7-3 and TRBJ2-5; no clear D gene. The J call is in doubt because the DNA end fits TRBJ2-7 better. CDR1 is SGHTA, CDR2 FQGTGA, per germline. CDR3 size: 20 residues.

The V and J genes are TRBV15 and TRBJ1-1; D might be TRBD1 (6 bases). The CDR3 contains 14 residues. The ends were cut back, 4 bases at V and 4 bases at J, with 13 bases in the middle. From germline, CDR1 is LNHNV and CDR2 YYDKDF (reference sequence). CDR3 amino acids: CATSTGQGSTEAFF. The CDR3 DNA sequence: TGTGCCACCAGCACGGGGCAGGGGAGCACTGAAGCTTTCTTT. Full variable domain (rest looked up from reference TRBV15 and TRBJ1-1): DAMVIQNPRYQVTQFGKPVTLSCSQTLNHNVMYWYQQKSSQAPKLLFHYYDKDFNNEADTPDNFQSRRPNTSFCFLDIRSPGLGDTAMYLCATSTGQGSTEAFFGQGTRLTVV.

The rearrangement joins TRBV20-1 to TRBJ2-1; a possible D gene is TRBD2 (5 bases). Germline V gives CDR1 DFQATT, CDR2 SNEGSKA (reference sequence). V was trimmed by 0 bases and J by 3 bases, leaving 12 bases between them. The CDR3 length is 15 residues. CDR3 region: CSARDFAGLYNEQFF. The CDR3 DNA reads TGCAGTGCTAGAGATTTCGCAGGACTCTACAATGAGCAGTTCTTC.

The genes are TRBV6-6 and TRBJ2-5, with D tentatively TRBD2 (5 bases). The CDR3 runs to 13 residues. Germline V gives CDR1 MNHNY, CDR2 SVGAGI (reference sequence). Trimming left V 0 bases short and J 11 bases short, with 13 bases between. Here the CDR3 reads CASSYSTGNEQYF. The CDR3 DNA sequence: TGTGCCAGCAGTTACTCGACGGGGAATGAGCAGTACTTC.

The sample holds a few counts of this clonotype. The chain carries TRBV3-1 and TRBJ2-1; D might be TRBD1 or TRBD2, each matching 5 bases. The V gene lost 4 bases and the J gene lost 4 bases, with 17 bases spanning the gap. The CDR3 is made up of 16 amino acids. CDR1 and CDR2 (germline): LGHDT, YNNKEL (reference sequence). As DNA, the CDR3 is TGTGCCAGCAGCCCCCCCGGGGCAGCGATTTACAATGAGCAGTTCTTC. The encoded protein is CASSPPGAAIYNEQFF.

The CDR3, as DNA: TGCAGCGGGATGGGACTAGCGGGGGCGGGGGTTCAAAATGAGCAGTTCTTC. It specifies CSGMGLAGAGVQNEQFF. The chain has TRBV29-1 and TRBJ2-1; 14 nucleotides agree with TRBD2. V was pared by 7 bases and J by 7 bases, with 15 bases of the junction left unmatched. This CDR3 comprises 17 residues. Germline V gene lookup returns CDR1 SQVTM and CDR2 ANQGSEA.

The chain joins TRBV2 to TRBJ2-3; 15 nucleotides align to TRBD2. The CDR3 sequence is 18 residues long. Germline CDR1 and CDR2: SNHLY and FYNNEI. The junction had 7 bases not matched to a gene; V was cut back by 3 bases and J by 3 bases. CDR3 sequence: CASSDRWTSGRGTDTQYF. DNA for the CDR3: TGTGCCAGCAGTGACAGGTGGACTAGCGGGAGGGGGACAGATACGCAGTATTTT.

This clonotype has a handful of counts. The CDR3 region is CASSTRTGEAFF. CDR3 coding DNA: TGTGCCAGCAGTACCCGGACAGGAGAAGCTTTCTTT. The rearrangement joins TRBV28 to TRBJ1-1, with 7 positions matching TRBD1. Germline loops: CDR1 MDHEN, CDR2 SYDVKM. The CDR3 extends over 12 amino acids. Trimming at V came to 5 bases and at J to 8 bases, leaving 5 bases not matched to a gene.

This clonotype was detected a few times. The chain carries TRBV24-1 and TRBJ2-3, with a possible D match to TRBD2 (6 bases). Per germline, CDR1 KGHDR and CDR2 SFDVKD. The CDR3 contains 16 residues. The V end was cut by 0 bases, the J end by 5 bases, with 14 bases between. The CDR3 coding sequence is TGTGCCACCAGTGATTTGAGTAGCGGCCTTGGAGATACGCAGTATTTT. It encodes CATSDLSSGLGDTQYF.

CDR3 region: CASSSLPSGAITEAFF. In DNA form, the CDR3 reads TGTGCCAGCAGTTCCCTCCCCTCAGGGGCGATCACTGAAGCTTTCTTT. The rearrangement uses TRBV28 and TRBJ1-1; possible D gene TRBD1, 6 bases. The ends were cut back, 4 bases at V and 4 bases at J, with 19 bases in the middle. There are 16 residues in the CDR3. Germline values: CDR1 MDHEN, CDR2 SYDVKM. The whole variable domain, remainder taken from reference TRBV28 and TRBJ1-1, is DVKVTQSSRYLVKRTGEKVFLECVQDMDHENMFWYRQDPGLGLRLIYFSYDVKMKEKGDIPEGYSVSREKKERFSLILESASTNQTSMYLCASSSLPSGAITEAFFGQGTRLTVV.

This chain connects TRBV12-3 or TRBV12-4 to TRBJ2-2; D gene uncertain. This CDR3 comprises 13 residues. V was clipped by 6 bases and J by 5 bases, with 10 bases between them. This CDR3 is CASRPPFTGELFF. DNA of the CDR3: TGTGCCAGCAGGCCACCGTTTACCGGGGAGCTGTTTTTT.

About this clonotype itself: A much larger clone differs from this one at a single base, so this may be a read error. V and J are TRBV18 and TRBJ1-5; D call uncertain. Germline lookup yields CDR1 KGHSH and CDR2 LQKENI. CDR3 length: 12 amino acids. The DNA for the CDR3 is TGTGCCAGCTCACCGGATAATCACCCCCAGCATTTT. This sequence encodes CASSPDNHPQHF. Full variable domain (outside the CDR3, taken from reference TRBV18 and TRBJ1-5): NAGVMQNPRHLVRRRGQEARLRCSPMKGHSHVYWYRQLPEEGLKFMVYLQKENIIDESGMPKERFSAEFPKEGPSILRIQQVVRGDSAAYFCASSPDNHPQHFGDGTRLSIL.

The rearrangement uses TRBV28 and TRBJ2-7; D might be TRBD2 (6 bases). V lost 11 bases and J lost 0, with 20 bases in between. Germline V lookup: CDR1 MDHEN, CDR2 SYDVKM. There are 15 residues in the CDR3. The CDR3, as DNA: TGTGCCTCAGCCGACGCCGGGGACTTCTCCTACGAGCAGTACTTC. It encodes CASADAGDFSYEQYF.

The chain has TRBV7-9 and TRBJ2-5, with 7 nucleotides matching TRBD2. V dropped 6 bases and J dropped 2; count of bases not matched to a gene: 12. The CDR3 spans 16 residues. Germline V lookup: CDR1 SEHNR, CDR2 FQNEAQ (reference sequence). CDR3 sequence reads: CASRSQLGGGQETQYF. The CDR3 DNA reads as TGTGCCAGCAGGTCCCAACTGGGCGGGGGACAAGAGACCCAGTACTTC.

The chain carries TRBV29-1 and TRBJ1-1, with no clear D. Germline V CDR1 and CDR2: SQVTM, ANQGSEA. CDR3 length: 11 residues. Trimming left V 6 bases short and J 7 bases short, with 12 bases between. The CDR3 nucleotides are TGCAGCGTGTCAGGCGAGGGTGAAGCTTTCTTT. Its protein product is CSVSGEGEAFF.

This clonotype has more than one count but fewer than ten. The chain uses TRBV7-9 and TRBJ2-4, with 7 bases aligning to TRBD1. The CDR3 is 16 residues long. After removal of 5 bases from V and 4 bases from J, the junction contained 11 bases not matched to a gene. The germline V gene has CDR1 SEHNR and CDR2 FQNEAQ (reference sequence). CDR3 nucleotide sequence: TGTGCCAGCAGCCCTCAGGGGGTGGTCGAAAAAAACATTCAGTACTTC. This codes for CASSPQGVVEKNIQYF.

The CDR3 reads CASSLFWDSGANVLTF. The DNA of the CDR3 is TGTGCCAGCAGTTTATTCTGGGACTCTGGGGCCAACGTCCTGACTTTC. This sequence joins TRBV27 and TRBJ2-6; D not certain. The CDR3 is 16 residues long. Trimming took off 1 base at V and 0 bases at J, with 7 bases between the two ends. The germline gives CDR1 MNHEY, CDR2 SMNVEV (reference sequence).

This clonotype has only a few counts. This chain connects TRBV6-1 to TRBJ2-5; D ambiguous. This CDR3 has 13 residues. CDR1 and CDR2 from the germline V gene are MNHNS and SASEGT. The V end lost 3 bases, the J end lost 4 bases, and 9 bases lay between the germline ends. CDR3 protein: CASSDIVGETQYF. The CDR3 region has the DNA TGTGCCAGCAGTGACATAGTTGGAGAGACCCAGTACTTC.

This clonotype was counted many times. This chain connects TRBV4-1 to TRBJ2-5; 9 positions match TRBD2. V lost 5 bases and J lost 2; bases outside the gene matches: 12. The CDR3 covers 17 residues. Per germline, CDR1 MGHRA and CDR2 YSYEKL. For the CDR3, the DNA is TGCGCCAGCAGCGGGGCTAGCGGGGCGCCCAATCAAGAGACCCAGTACTTC. This encodes CASSGASGAPNQETQYF.

The chain carries TRBV10-3 and TRBJ1-1; D possibly corresponds to TRBD1 (5 bases). This CDR3 region has 13 residues. Trimming removed 4 bases from V and 1 base from J, with 7 bases in between. Germline CDR1 and CDR2: ENHRY and SYGVKD. The DNA for the CDR3 is TGTGCCATCAGTGGACAGACGAACACTGAAGCTTTCTTT. The encoded protein is CAISGQTNTEAFF.

The chain carries TRBV28 and TRBJ1-2; 7 bases are shared with TRBD1. This CDR3 has 14 residues. The V and J ends lost 5 bases and 1 base, in that order; junction bases with no gene match: 4. The germline V gene encodes CDR1 MDHEN and CDR2 SYDVKM. DNA for the CDR3: TGTGCCAGCAGTCCCTGGGACAGTAACTATGGCTACACCTTC. As protein: CASSPWDSNYGYTF.

This clonotype has a handful of counts. The chain has TRBV7-9 and TRBJ2-1, with D perhaps matching TRBD1 or TRBD2 (5 bases each). Germline values: CDR1 SEHNR, CDR2 FQNEAQ (reference sequence). The CDR3 consists of 16 residues. Trimming took off 4 bases at V and 8 bases at J, with 21 bases between the two ends. The CDR3 reads CASSSRDGIIFHEQFF. CDR3 coding DNA: TGTGCCAGCAGCTCACGGGACGGAATCATTTTCCATGAGCAGTTCTTC.

The genes are TRBV29-1 and TRBJ2-5; a weak D match, TRBD1 (7 bases). TRBJ2-7 matches the DNA end more closely, so the J call is doubtful. The germline V gene has CDR1 SQVTM and CDR2 ANQGSEA. The CDR3 contains 13 residues. The CDR3 sequence is CSVERVQGGEQYF. The CDR3 DNA reads as TGCAGCGTCGAGAGGGTTCAGGGGGGCGAGCAGTACTTC.

This clonotype was found a few times. V usage is TRBV10-2 and J usage is TRBJ2-5, with TRBD1 as a possible D gene (5 bases). Germline V lookup: CDR1 WSHSY, CDR2 SAAADI. Trimming cost V 10 bases and J 1 base, with 10 bases left between them. The CDR3 loop spans 12 amino acids. The CDR3 is CATGALQETQYF. As DNA, the CDR3 is TGCGCCACTGGGGCCCTCCAAGAGACCCAGTACTTC.

This clonotype was seen at least ten times. The chain recombines TRBV12-3 or TRBV12-4 with TRBJ1-2, with TRBD1 identical over 9 bases. This CDR3 contains 15 residues. J gave up 8 bases and V 2 bases, and 9 bases lay outside the gene matches. Here the CDR3 DNA reads TGTGCCAGCAGTTTAATCGGGACAGGGAGTGAAGGCTACACCTTC. Amino acids: CASSLIGTGSEGYTF.

The chain employs TRBV7-9 and TRBJ1-1; maybe TRBD1 (6 bases). V was cut by 5 bases and J by 3 bases, with 16 bases left in between. CDR3 size: 15 residues. In germline, CDR1 is SEHNR, CDR2 FQNEAQ (reference sequence). CDR3 amino acids: CASSPGGRRHTEAFF. DNA of the CDR3: TGTGCCAGCAGCCCCGGGGGCAGGAGGCACACTGAAGCTTTCTTT.